Below are 23 T cell receptor beta chains sequenced from a single sample in a study of sequential checkpoint blockade in melanoma. Clones were sequenced by immunoSEQ multiplex PCR, and TCRdb holds only the in-frame ones, with some missing. The table includes 20,000 to 25,000 clones, around 80% detected once. Treatment reported: randomized to nivolumab then ipilimumab (arm A) or the reverse (arm B). Sample: CD8+ T cells sorted from blood (inferred from file names), taken from a patient given nivolumab and ipilimumab in sequence. These receptors were obtained from a human donor with melanoma.

The rearrangement joins TRBV28 to TRBJ2-1, with D possibly being TRBD2 (6 bases). The ends were cut back, 2 bases at V and 6 bases at J, with 11 bases in the middle. The length of the CDR3 is 14 residues. Germline CDR1 MDHEN, CDR2 SYDVKM. The CDR3 coding sequence is TGTGCCAGCAGTTTAAGCGGAGGGCTCAATGAGCAGTTCTTC. This translates into CASSLSGGLNEQFF.

This clone appeared a single time. The rearrangement uses TRBV7-9 and TRBJ2-3; the D is unclear. The germline V and J ends were trimmed by 7 bases and 2 bases, with 4 bases remaining between them. The CDR3 is 11 residues long. Germline V lookup: CDR1 SEHNR, CDR2 FQNEAQ (reference sequence). The CDR3 protein is CASTFTDTQYF. Written as DNA, the CDR3 is TGTGCCAGCACATTCACAGATACGCAGTATTTT.

V is TRBV10-1 and J is TRBJ2-1; 8 bases match TRBD2. Trimming cost V 3 bases and J 7 bases; bases outside gene matches: 5. The CDR3 is 14 residues long. Germline values: CDR1 WNHNN, CDR2 SYGVQD (reference sequence). Here the CDR3 reads CASSEAGLDNEQFF. In nucleotides, the CDR3 is TGCGCCAGCAGTGAAGCGGGACTAGATAATGAGCAGTTCTTC.

The rearrangement uses TRBV15 and TRBJ2-5, with D perhaps TRBD1 (6 bases). V dropped 0 bases and J dropped 2 bases, with 10 bases sitting between them. The CDR3 runs to 15 residues. Germline CDR1 and CDR2: LNHNV and YYDKDF (reference sequence). Here the CDR3 reads CATSRDLTGQETQYF. The CDR3 bases are TGTGCCACCAGCAGAGATTTGACAGGTCAAGAGACCCAGTACTTC.

The chain's CDR3 is CASSTQGTGGSYGYTF. In DNA form, the CDR3 reads TGTGCCAGTAGTACCCAGGGGACAGGGGGCTCCTATGGCTACACCTTC. V gene TRBV19 combines with J gene TRBJ1-2; 12 bases are shared with TRBD1. V was pared by 4 bases and J by 4 bases, with 7 bases of the junction left unmatched. The CDR3 sequence is 16 residues long. Germline loops: CDR1 LNHDA, CDR2 SQIVND (reference sequence).

The rearrangement joins TRBV7-2 to TRBJ2-7; a possible D gene is TRBD2 (5 bases). The V and J ends lost 5 bases and 0 bases respectively, with 17 bases between them. Looked up from germline, CDR1 is SGHTA and CDR2 is FQGNSA. The CDR3 consists of 16 residues. The CDR3 protein is CASSALGGDSSYEQYF. CDR3 nucleotide sequence: TGTGCCAGCAGCGCACTAGGTGGGGATTCCTCCTACGAGCAGTACTTC.

This clone was counted a few times. The chain uses TRBV14 and TRBJ2-1; 7 positions agree with TRBD1. The CDR3 is 14 amino acids. The germline CDR1 and CDR2 sequences are SGHDN and FVKESK. With 3 bases clipped from V and 4 bases from J, the junction kept 3 bases outside the gene matches. CDR3: CASSHTDRYNEQFF. The CDR3 coding sequence is TGTGCCAGCAGCCACACGGACAGGTACAATGAGCAGTTCTTC.

This sequence joins TRBV11-2 and TRBJ1-2; D unclear. The length of the CDR3 is 13 residues. Germline V gives CDR1 SGHAT, CDR2 FQNNGV. Trimming took off 1 base at V and 4 bases at J, with 7 bases between the two ends. The CDR3 DNA sequence: TGTGCCAGCAGCTTAGGAGCGCTCTATGGCTACACCTTC. Translated, it gives CASSLGALYGYTF.

This chain connects TRBV19 to TRBJ2-2; maybe TRBD1 (6 bases). This CDR3 region has 18 residues. Germline V gives CDR1 LNHDA, CDR2 SQIVND (reference sequence). V lost 3 bases and J 7 bases, leaving 24 bases between the germline ends. CDR3 sequence (DNA): TGTGCCAGTAGTATCCAACCGGGACATACGTGGGGGCACGGGGAGCTGTTTTTT. Its protein product is CASSIQPGHTWGHGELFF.

This clone was recorded only once. The rearrangement links TRBV6-5 to TRBJ2-7, with 7 bases identical to TRBD2. The germline gives CDR1 MNHEY, CDR2 SVGAGI. The CDR3 runs 16 residues. V dropped 4 bases and J dropped 1; count of bases not matched to a gene: 10. The chain's CDR3 is CASSSLGREWSYEQYF. CDR3 in DNA: TGTGCCAGCAGTTCCCTTGGGAGGGAATGGTCCTACGAGCAGTACTTC.

This clone showed up just a few times. The rearrangement joins TRBV7-9 to TRBJ2-7, with D possibly being TRBD2 (5 bases). The CDR3 totals 15 residues. Germline V lookup: CDR1 SEHNR, CDR2 FQNEAQ (reference sequence). Deletions cut 5 bases from V and 0 bases from J, with 14 bases between. The CDR3 DNA follows: TGTGCCAGCAGCCACGAGGACGGAGGCTCCTACGAGCAGTACTTC. Its protein is CASSHEDGGSYEQYF.

The chain combines TRBV7-2 with TRBJ2-7, with no clear D. With 5 bases removed from V and 2 bases from J, the gap between germline ends came to 7 bases. The CDR3 loop spans 12 amino acids. Germline CDR1 is SGHTA and CDR2 is FQGNSA. DNA for the CDR3: TGTGCCAGCAGCCTTTCGGCCTACGAGCAGTACTTC. Translating it yields CASSLSAYEQYF.

The rearrangement links TRBV6-6 to TRBJ2-5, with 10 bases lining up with TRBD2. The germline CDR1 and CDR2 sequences are MNHNY and SVGAGI (reference sequence). The CDR3 is 16 residues long. The ends lost 2 bases at V and 2 bases at J; junction bases unmatched: 5. For the CDR3, the DNA is TGTGCCAGCAGTTACCCGAGCGGGGGGGGGCAAGAGACCCAGTACTTC. Protein sequence: CASSYPSGGGQETQYF.

CDR3 DNA: TGTGCCAGCAGTACCTCAGCGGGGGCCTTCAATGAGCAGTTCTTC. It encodes CASSTSAGAFNEQFF. This rearrangement joins TRBV27 to TRBJ2-1; 8 nucleotides match TRBD2. The CDR3 extends over 15 amino acids. V lost 5 bases to trimming and J lost 6 bases; unmatched junction nucleotides: 9. In germline, CDR1 is MNHEY, CDR2 SMNVEV (reference sequence).

V gene TRBV4-3 combines with J gene TRBJ1-2; 8 positions match TRBD1. The CDR3 is made up of 15 amino acids. Germline CDR1 is LGHNA and CDR2 is YSLEER. V lost 3 bases to trimming and J lost 5 bases; unmatched junction nucleotides: 8. The CDR3 loop is CASSQGPGGGYGYTF. The CDR3 nucleotides read TGCGCCAGCAGCCAGGGTCCAGGGGGCGGGTATGGCTACACCTTC.

The chain is built from TRBV28 and TRBJ2-7; 7 bases fit TRBD1. The length of the CDR3 is 13 residues. The V and J ends lost 3 bases and 11 bases, in that order; junction bases with no gene match: 10. Germline assignment: CDR1 MDHEN and CDR2 SYDVKM. The CDR3 sequence is CASSFLRGGGEYF. The CDR3 bases are TGTGCCAGCAGTTTTCTAAGAGGGGGCGGAGAGTACTTC.

Only one count was recorded for this clone. The chain couples TRBV4-3 to TRBJ1-4; 7 nucleotides agree with TRBD1. The CDR3 extends over 20 amino acids. CDR1 is LGHNA, CDR2 YSLEER, per germline. V lost 0 bases, J lost 0 bases, and 13 bases stayed unmatched. CDR3 in DNA: TGCGCCAGCAGCCAAGATGGTTTGACAGGGAGCTCGACAACTAATGAAAAACTGTTTTTT. This gives the protein CASSQDGLTGSSTTNEKLFF.

By sample fraction, this clone is large. This chain links TRBV10-3 with TRBJ2-7; D possibly corresponds to TRBD2 (6 bases). Trimming took 11 bases from V and 0 from J, leaving 17 bases between them. The CDR3 loop spans 14 amino acids. Germline CDR1 is ENHRY and CDR2 is SYGVKD. This CDR3 is CASAGTASSYEQYF. CDR3 nucleotide sequence: TGTGCCTCCGCGGGGACGGCAAGCTCCTACGAGCAGTACTTC.

This chain joins TRBV6-1 and TRBJ2-7, with 8 bases identical to TRBD1. This CDR3 contains 14 residues. The trim removed 2 bases at V and 5 bases at J, leaving 5 bases unmatched. Germline values: CDR1 MNHNS, CDR2 SASEGT. CDR3 nucleotide sequence: TGTGCCAGCAGTGAACAGGGGGCGCAGGACGAGCAGTACTTC. Its translation: CASSEQGAQDEQYF.

The V call is TRBV7-9, the J call TRBJ2-7; 8 bases align to TRBD2. Germline V gene sequence: CDR1 SEHNR, CDR2 FQNEAQ (reference sequence). This CDR3 contains 12 residues. After removal of 5 bases from V and 9 bases from J, the junction contained 6 bases not matched to a gene. The CDR3 DNA follows: TGTGCCAGCAGCGCCGGGAGGGCGGGGCAGTACTTC. The encoded protein is CASSAGRAGQYF.

The CDR3 sequence is CASSLDSLGYTF. DNA of the CDR3: TGCGCCAGCAGCCTGGACTCTCTTGGCTACACCTTC. The chain links TRBV5-1 to TRBJ1-2; D remains unclear. This CDR3 has 12 amino acids. Looked up from germline, CDR1 is SGHRS and CDR2 is YFSETQ. The V end was cut by 4 bases, the J end by 7 bases, with 11 bases between.

V and J are TRBV27 and TRBJ2-7; a weak D match, TRBD1 (5 bases). The CDR3 totals 13 residues. V dropped 4 bases and J dropped 2 bases, with 9 bases sitting between them. Germline V lookup: CDR1 MNHEY, CDR2 SMNVEV (reference sequence). This CDR3 is CASSSDNTYEQYF. CDR3 sequence (DNA): TGTGCCAGCAGTTCGGACAACACCTACGAGCAGTACTTC.

This clone showed up just a few times. The chain employs TRBV28 and TRBJ2-3, with a possible D match to TRBD2 (7 bases). The CDR3 length is 14 residues. CDR1 is MDHEN, CDR2 SYDVKM, per germline. V dropped 3 bases and J dropped 4 bases, with 11 bases sitting between them. The CDR3 DNA sequence: TGTGCCAGCAGTTTGGGGGGGCCCGCAGATACGCAGTATTTT. Protein product: CASSLGGPADTQYF.